This record covers a single TCR beta chain. Its cognate antigen is unknown. This sample was taken from a study of beta chain features in type 1 diabetes. Whole-study findings and limits: The study found moderately but significantly shorter TCRB CDR3s in all four CD4+ subsets of Type 1 diabetes patients.

The ends were cut back, 3 bases at V and 3 bases at J, with 9 bases in the middle. The CDR3 runs to 13 residues. Germline CDR1 and CDR2: LNHNV and YYDKDF (reference sequence). The sequenced template was cDNA made from the entire isolated RNA. Sequenced by immunoSEQ multiplex PCR; TCRdb stores in-frame clones only, minus some. The repertoire has some 200,000 clones, roughly 17% of them found once; the top ten carry 0.08% to 0.095%. Sequenced: naive CD4+ T cells from blood. The TCR was taken from a man aged 30 to 39 with type 1 diabetes. The chain is built from TRBV15 and TRBJ2-7; a weak D match, TRBD1 (5 bases). The CDR3 region is CATSSRVVYEQYF. CDR3 nucleotide sequence: TGTGCCACCAGCAGCAGGGTAGTCTACGAGCAGTACTTC.